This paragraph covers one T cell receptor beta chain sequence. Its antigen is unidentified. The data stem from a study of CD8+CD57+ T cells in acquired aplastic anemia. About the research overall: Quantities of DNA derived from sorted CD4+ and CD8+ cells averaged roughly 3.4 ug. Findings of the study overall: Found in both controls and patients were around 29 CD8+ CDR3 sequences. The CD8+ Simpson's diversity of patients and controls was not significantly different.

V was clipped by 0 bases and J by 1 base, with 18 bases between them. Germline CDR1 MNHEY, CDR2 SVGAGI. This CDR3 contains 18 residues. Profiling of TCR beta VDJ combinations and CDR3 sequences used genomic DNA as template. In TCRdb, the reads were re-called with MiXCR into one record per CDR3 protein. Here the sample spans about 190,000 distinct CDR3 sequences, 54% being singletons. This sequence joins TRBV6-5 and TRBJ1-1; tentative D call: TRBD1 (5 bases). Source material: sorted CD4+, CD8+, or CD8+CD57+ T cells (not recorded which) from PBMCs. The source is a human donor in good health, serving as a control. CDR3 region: CASSYSYGSRVTNTEAFF. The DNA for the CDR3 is TGTGCCAGCAGTTACTCGTATGGTAGCAGGGTTACGAACACTGAAGCTTTCTTT.